The clone carrying this TCR beta chain was seen repeatedly, ten times or more. These data belong to a study of T cells in Graves' hyperthyroidism and ophthalmopathy. TCR beta CDR3 sequences were amplified from RNA transcripts. Using the HTBI primer set, a first-round RT-PCR was run on the TCR CDR3. TCRdb recomputed calls from the multiplex PCR reads with MiXCR, one row per CDR3 protein. The data contain over 200,000 distinct CDR3 sequences, over 15% of them seen just once; the ten biggest clones take up approximately 50%. The V segment lost 4 bases and the J segment 5 bases; nucleotides outside the gene matches: 16. The germline V gene has CDR1 SEHNR and CDR2 FQNEAQ (reference sequence). The CDR3 length is 19 residues.

The clonotype comes from a man aged 50 to 60 with Graves' hyperthyroidism. The sequenced sample consisted of blood. V gene TRBV7-9 combines with J gene TRBJ2-1; TRBD2 matches at 11 bases. The CDR3 loop reads CASSSTGTSGLFVNNEQFF. The CDR3 coding sequence is TGTGCCAGCAGCTCAACCGGGACTAGCGGTCTTTTCGTTAACAATGAGCAGTTCTTC.